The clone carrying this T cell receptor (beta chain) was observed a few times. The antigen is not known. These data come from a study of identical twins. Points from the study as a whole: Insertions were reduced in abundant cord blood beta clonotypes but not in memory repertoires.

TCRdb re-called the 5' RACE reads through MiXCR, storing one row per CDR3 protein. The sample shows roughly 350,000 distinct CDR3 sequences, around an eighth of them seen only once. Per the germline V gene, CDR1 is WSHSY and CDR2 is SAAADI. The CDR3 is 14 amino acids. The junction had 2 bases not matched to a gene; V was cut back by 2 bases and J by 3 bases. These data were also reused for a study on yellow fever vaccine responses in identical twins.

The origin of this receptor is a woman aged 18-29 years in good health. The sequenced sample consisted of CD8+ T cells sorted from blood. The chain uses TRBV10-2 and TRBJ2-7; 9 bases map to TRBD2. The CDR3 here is CASSEISGSYEQYF. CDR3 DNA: TGCGCCAGCAGTGAGATTAGCGGGAGCTACGAGCAGTACTTC.